This T cell receptor beta chain was sequenced for a study of ipilimumab plus nivolumab after autologous stem cell transplantation (dated by TCRdb to 2020 to 2022). For the wider study: Trial patients received a median of about five ipilimumab doses and 8 nivolumab doses. Patients with high-risk diffuse large B cell lymphoma, mature T cell lymphoma, or multiple myeloma undergoing autologous transplant were enrolled in the trial. Both primary refractory and relapsed disease were represented in the DLBCL cohort, where 18-month progression-free survival was about 82% and 31%, respectively. The intent-to-treat population of the trial consisted of around 40 patients.

The paper's findings and limits, for the study overall: The authors stated that profiles of the T cell receptor repertoire, regulatory T cell phenotype and gut microbiota provided a biologic rationale for studying this approach further. The authors concluded that combined checkpoint inhibition appeared tolerable when used as consolidation after transplant.

This clone was recorded only once. Its binding antigen is unknown. Base qualities were left out, and no much larger clone turns up one base away. The library was built by means of the immunoSEQ multiplex PCR assay. TCRdb limited this immuneACCESS table to in-frame rearrangements with V and J called. A share of clones is missing; checked studies link under half to unresolved V genes, and the rest is unexplained. Recorded for this sample are about 23,000 clones; roughly 70% of them occurred a single time. The ten biggest clones cover roughly a quarter of the sample. Checkpoint therapy was initiated 14 to 28 days after autologous transplant, and ipilimumab was administered at 1 mg/kg intravenously on day 1 of selected weeks. The nivolumab dose was 3 mg/kg intravenously, delivered on day 1 of weeks 1, 4, 7, 10, and every two weeks through week 26. This Phase Ib clinical trial tested ipilimumab plus nivolumab, a combined checkpoint inhibition, as consolidation after autologous stem cell transplantation.

The TCR comes from a male donor with diffuse large B-cell lymphoma. The sample was PBMCs, taken in a trial of ipilimumab plus nivolumab as post-transplant consolidation.

The CDR3 region reads CASSVGGTSGTDTQYF. The DNA sequence follows: TGTGCCAGCAGCGTAGGAGGGACTAGCGGGACAGATACGCAGTATTTT. Recombination linked TRBV9 to TRBJ2-3; 12 bases in between match TRBD2. Inclusive of the bounding cysteine and phenylalanine, the CDR3 is 16 residues long. The read is trimmed to its CDR3 DNA, 48 bases read in frame from base 1. Trimming removed 0 bases from V and 3 bases from J; the gene matches leave 2 bases unexplained. Reading the germline V gene gives CDR1 SGDLS and CDR2 YYNGEE.